This T cell receptor (beta chain) was identified during a study of cytomegalovirus exposure and HLA in healthy donors. General study results and limits: Researchers reported in a later analysis that common viral pathogens appeared linked to several top clusters. Cytomegalovirus association was listed for 170 or so TCR beta chains. There was a cluster of highly shared sequence variants that was likely a sequencing artifact.

Points on this clone: Its antigen is unknown.

The CDR3 covers 16 residues. Germline loops: CDR1 GTSNPN, CDR2 SVGIG (reference sequence). With 5 bases clipped from V and 2 bases from J, the junction kept 7 bases outside the gene matches. PCR was performed using 60 Vbeta and 13 Jbeta primers. Only in-frame clones appear in the TCRdb table, and some are missing; sequencing was by immunoSEQ multiplex PCR. Of 150,000 to 200,000 clones listed, just over 75% are singletons. The sequence was collected from a man aged 18 to 35 in good health and CMV-seronegative. The specimen sequenced was PBMCs. This chain joins TRBV30 and TRBJ1-5; 12 nucleotides align to TRBD1. The CDR3 region is CAWSGQGALGNQPQHF. CDR3 sequence (DNA): TGTGCCTGGTCGGGACAGGGGGCGCTGGGCAATCAGCCCCAGCATTTT. The full variable domain, with the rest looked up from reference TRBV30 and TRBJ1-5, is SQTIHQWPATLVQPVGSPLSLECTVEGTSNPNLYWYRQAAGRGLQLLFYSVGIGQISSEVPQNLSASRPQDRQFILSSKKLLLSDSGFYLCAWSGQGALGNQPQHFGDGTRLSIL.